This T cell receptor (beta chain) was retrieved from a study of blood T cell repertoires in COVID-19 (dated by TCRdb to 2018 to 2021). Regarding the study in general: Collaborator samples came from the United States, Italy and Spain and covered acute and convalescent phases of COVID-19. The material from the prospective study consisted of cDNA or gDNA derived from T cells, B-cell-depleted T cells, or PBMCs. Deeply sampled blood TCRbeta repertoires from subjects exposed to, actively infected with, or recovered from COVID-19 were included in the dataset. The repertoires were made available in a free public database intended to serve as a resource for research on the immune response to SARS-CoV-2. Samples were obtained from the ongoing ImmuneRACE study (first 160 participants) and from 1,254 subjects provided by 6 global collaborators. Sample metadata almost always included a de-identified subject ID, COVID-19 status, age in years and sex. HLA class I and class II types, where available, came from metadata supplied by the sample provider rather than from assay-based typing. Overall study results and their limits: How much clinical and demographic metadata was included differed by source and by participant, and the metadata was provided uncurated.

The V and J ends are trimmed by 1 base and 0 bases, leaving 7 bases between them. CDR3 length: 14 amino acids, cysteine to phenylalanine. Left in the record is the CDR3 DNA by itself, 42 bases read in frame from the first base. The germline V gene specifies SGHNT as CDR1 and YENEEA as CDR2. A note on this clone: Its antigen remains undetermined. Base qualities are not recorded, but no much larger clone differs from it by a single base.

The immunoSEQ Assay, a bias-controlled multiplex PCR, was used to amplify TCRbeta CDR3 regions from genomic DNA. In the paper's pipeline: The number of nucleated cells in each sample was estimated from the amplification of reference gene primers within the assay. To quantify the absolute abundance of each unique TCRbeta CDR3 rearrangement, sequence reads were collapsed and filtered. Productive Simpson clonality was computed per sample as the square root of Simpson's diversity index over productive rearrangements. The table comes from immuneACCESS by way of TCRdb, which keeps in-frame sequences with V and J called. Part of the clones is missing from these tables; in studies checked, under half for an unresolved V gene and the rest for unknown reasons. V and J calls and clone size come straight from that table; D and trimming were deduced from the DNA. This sample lists just over 200,000 clones; around three quarters were detected once. The ten biggest clones cover roughly 6% of the sample.

Collaborating institutions collected whole blood in K2EDTA tubes following their own protocols. For TCRbeta analysis, collaborator samples were shipped as frozen whole blood, as isolated PBMCs, or as DNA extracted from either sample type. The source material was peripheral blood. The chain is encoded by TRBV11-3 joined to TRBJ2-7, with TRBD2 perhaps the D gene, on 6 matching bases. This receptor was taken from an older woman with acute or convalescent COVID-19. DNA sequence: TGTGCCAGCAGCTTAGGCGGGAACTCCTACGAGCAGTACTTC. It is translated as CASSLGGNSYEQYF.